The 20 T cell receptor beta chains given below trace back to one sample, sequenced in a study of a mutant IDH1 vaccine in newly diagnosed glioma (dated by TCRdb to about 2021). Libraries were prepared through the immunoSEQ multiplex PCR assay. TCRdb re-hosts the immuneACCESS table, in-frame sequences only. Its copies lack some clones; in the studies checked, an unresolved V gene accounts for under half of them, and the cause for the rest is not known. Across this sample there are some 30,000 clones, with roughly 80% seen only once. Together, the top ten hold about 9.3% of the sample. These receptors' targets are unknown. What this sample's time point label stands for: week 35, safety follow-up. A 20-mer mutant IDH1 peptide at 300 micrograms in Montanide made up each vaccine dose, which was injected subcutaneously together with topical imiquimod. Material: PBMCs, obtained from a glioma patient whose treatment included an IDH1 peptide vaccine. The receptor source for this set is a woman aged 25 to 39 with glioma. Some clones in this sample may be carry-over from other donors' samples.

The chain is built from TRBV10-3 and TRBJ1-2, with 7 nucleotides matching TRBD1. Germline V lookup: CDR1 ENHRY, CDR2 SYGVKD. The CDR3 is 14 residues long. The V and J ends lost 5 bases and 4 bases, in that order; junction bases with no gene match: 7. As DNA, the CDR3 is TGTGCCATCAGTCCCGGGACAGAACTCTATGGCTACACCTTC. Its translation is CAISPGTELYGYTF.

Concerning this clone itself: The junction departs from germline at one end; a sequencing error may be responsible. This chain links TRBV15 with TRBJ2-7; TRBD2 aligns across 7 bases. The length of the CDR3 is 13 residues. Germline lookup yields CDR1 LNHNV and CDR2 YYDKDF (reference sequence). The CDR3 loop reads CASRSSGGYEQYF. For the CDR3, the DNA is TGTGCCTCCAGGTCATCGGGGGGATACGAGCAGTACTTC. Complete variable domain (other parts from reference TRBV15 and TRBJ2-7): DAMVIQNPRYQVTQFGKPVTLSCSQTLNHNVMYWYQQKSSQAPKLLFHYYDKDFNNEADTPDNFQSRRPNTSFCFLDIRSPGLGDTAMYLCASRSSGGYEQYFGPGTRLTVT.

The chain links TRBV9 to TRBJ2-4; D gene unclear. The CDR3 has 16 amino acids. V was shortened by 1 base and J by 0 bases, with 11 bases between the two germline ends. The germline V gene has CDR1 SGDLS and CDR2 YYNGEE. The CDR3 sequence is CASSVNSGGAKNIQYF. In DNA, the CDR3 is TGTGCCAGCAGCGTAAATTCTGGCGGAGCCAAAAACATTCAGTACTTC.

The CDR3 bases are TGTGCCAGCTCACCAGACCGCGACTATGGCTACACCTTC. Amino acid sequence: CASSPDRDYGYTF. The genes are TRBV18 and TRBJ1-2, with D hard to call. The CDR3 sequence is 13 residues long. Looked up from germline, CDR1 is KGHSH and CDR2 is LQKENI. The ends were cut back, 2 bases at V and 3 bases at J, with 7 bases in the middle.

This clone was found a few times. This specimen includes other DNA sequences encoding the same CDR3. V and J are TRBV30 and TRBJ1-5; possibly TRBD1 for D (5 bases). The V gene lost 2 bases and the J gene lost 6 bases, with 17 bases spanning the gap. CDR3 length: 15 residues. Germline assignment: CDR1 GTSNPN and CDR2 SVGIG (reference sequence). The CDR3 loop reads CAWSWRDSWGQPQHF. The DNA for the CDR3 is TGTGCCTGGAGTTGGAGAGACAGTTGGGGTCAGCCCCAGCATTTT.

The chain uses TRBV5-5 and TRBJ2-7; 9 bases agree with TRBD1. The CDR3 contains 18 residues. The germline CDR1 and CDR2 sequences are SGHKS and YYEKEE (reference sequence). With 5 bases clipped from V and 0 bases from J, the junction kept 15 bases outside the gene matches. CDR3 in DNA: TGTGCCAGCAGTTCCTTACCGGGACAGGGATTATCCTCCTACGAGCAGTACTTC. This encodes CASSSLPGQGLSSYEQYF.

J is TRBJ2-3 and V is TRBV6-5, with a tentative D call TRBD1 (6 bases). V was pared by 5 bases and J by 4 bases, with 10 bases between. Germline lookup yields CDR1 MNHEY and CDR2 SVGAGI. The CDR3 spans 13 residues. CDR3 protein: CASSLRGSDTQYF. CDR3 DNA: TGTGCCAGCAGTCTCAGGGGTTCAGATACGCAGTATTTT.

This chain joins TRBV14 and TRBJ2-1, with 9 positions matching TRBD2. Trimming removed 0 bases from V and 9 bases from J; junction bases left unmatched: 9. This CDR3 spans 16 amino acids. Germline assignment: CDR1 SGHDN and CDR2 FVKESK. CDR3 DNA: TGTGCCAGCAGCCAAGATAGGGTAGCGGGAGAGGTTGAGCAGTTCTTC. This sequence encodes CASSQDRVAGEVEQFF. Supplemented by reference TRBV14 and TRBJ2-1, the full variable domain reads EAGVTQFPSHSVIEKGQTVTLRCDPISGHDNLYWYRRVMGKEIKFLLHFVKESKQDESGMPNNRFLAERTGGTYSTLKVQPAELEDSGVYFCASSQDRVAGEVEQFFGPGTRLTVL.

V is TRBV15 and J is TRBJ1-1, with TRBD1 as a possible D gene (5 bases). Germline CDR1 and CDR2: LNHNV and YYDKDF (reference sequence). V dropped 8 bases and J dropped 6 bases, with 13 bases sitting between them. The CDR3 is 12 amino acids. In nucleotides, the CDR3 is TGTGCCACCCAAGGCGGGGGTCCTGAAGCTTTCTTT. This encodes CATQGGGPEAFF.

The chain carries TRBV7-2 and TRBJ2-5, with D unresolved. The V end lost 4 bases, the J end lost 6 bases, and 12 bases lay between the germline ends. The CDR3 spans 13 residues. Per germline, CDR1 SGHTA and CDR2 FQGNSA. The CDR3 nucleotides are TGTGCCAGCAGCTCGGTTCCCCCGAAGACCCAGTACTTC. Amino acid sequence: CASSSVPPKTQYF.

The rearrangement links TRBV9 to TRBJ1-6, with unresolved D. The CDR3 has 12 residues. The V end lost 0 bases, the J end lost 10 bases, and 5 bases lay between the germline ends. Looked up from germline, CDR1 is SGDLS and CDR2 is YYNGEE. CDR3 in DNA: TGTGCCAGCAGCGTAGGTGCGTCACCCCTCCACTTT. Protein sequence: CASSVGASPLHF.

Note on this clone: This likely came from a read error, as a far larger clone is one base away. Different DNA sequences within this sample yield the same CDR3. The J gene is TRBJ2-1, the V gene TRBV19; 7 bases are a match to TRBD1. This CDR3 region has 13 residues. Germline lookup yields CDR1 LNHDA and CDR2 SQIVND (reference sequence). V was clipped by 8 bases and J by 2 bases; unmatched bases: 3. The CDR3 region is CASGQATYNEQFF. The CDR3 bases are TGTGCCAGTGGACAGGCTACCTACAATGAGCAGTTCTTC.

In its sample, this clone was seen once. This chain uses TRBV27 with TRBJ2-3, with D uncertain. This CDR3 contains 14 residues. Germline lookup yields CDR1 MNHEY and CDR2 SMNVEV (reference sequence). The ends were cut back, 7 bases at V and 0 bases at J, with 11 bases in the middle. The CDR3 is CASKWDPSTDTQYF. CDR3 bases: TGTGCCAGCAAATGGGATCCTAGCACAGATACGCAGTATTTT.

The genes are TRBV6-1 and TRBJ1-2; TRBD1 might be the D (5 bases). V was pared by 10 bases and J by 4 bases, with 19 bases between. Per germline, CDR1 MNHNS and CDR2 SASEGT. The CDR3 is 14 amino acids. The chain's CDR3 is CAIYQTDSFYGYTF. In DNA, the CDR3 is TGTGCCATCTACCAGACTGACAGTTTCTATGGCTACACCTTC.

This clone was found once. V is TRBV27 and J is TRBJ2-1; D assignment may be TRBD1 or TRBD2 (6 bases each). Deletions cut 5 bases from V and 2 bases from J, with 10 bases between. Germline V lookup: CDR1 MNHEY, CDR2 SMNVEV (reference sequence). The CDR3 has 14 amino acids. The chain's CDR3 is CASSEGGTYNEQFF. The CDR3 nucleotides are TGTGCCAGCAGTGAGGGGGGCACCTACAATGAGCAGTTCTTC.

This sequence joins TRBV15 and TRBJ1-4, with a possible D match to TRBD1 (6 bases). The germline gives CDR1 LNHNV, CDR2 YYDKDF (reference sequence). V was trimmed by 4 bases and J by 7 bases, leaving 25 bases between them. This CDR3 has 18 amino acids. CDR3 protein: CATSTGPSLTGGSEKLFF. In nucleotides, the CDR3 is TGTGCCACCAGCACCGGTCCTTCTTTGACAGGCGGGAGTGAAAAACTGTTTTTT.

This clone was seen a handful of times. This sequence joins TRBV6-1 and TRBJ1-5, with D unresolved. Deletions cut 7 bases from V and 0 bases from J, with 13 bases between. Germline CDR1 MNHNS, CDR2 SASEGT. The CDR3 loop spans 15 amino acids. The CDR3 DNA is TGTGCCAGCAACGACCACGGTAGTAGCAATCAGCCCCAGCATTTT. Translating gives CASNDHGSSNQPQHF.

V is TRBV20-1 and J is TRBJ2-7, with D unclear. Per the germline V gene, CDR1 is DFQATT and CDR2 is SNEGSKA (reference sequence). The CDR3 sequence is 11 residues long. V lost 3 bases and J lost 6, with 9 bases in between. CDR3 residues: CSASNLREQYF. The CDR3 DNA sequence: TGCAGTGCTAGTAATCTGCGCGAGCAGTACTTC.

This clone occurred a few times. The chain joins TRBV29-1 to TRBJ2-3; 7 bases align to TRBD1. There are 13 residues in the CDR3. Germline CDR1 is SQVTM and CDR2 is ANQGSEA. Trimming took 5 bases from V and 2 from J; bases not matched to a gene: 4. CDR3 protein: CSVRDSPTDTQYF. CDR3 DNA: TGCAGCGTTAGGGACAGTCCCACAGATACGCAGTATTTT.

CDR3 amino acids: CASSSGQSYEQYF. The CDR3, as DNA: TGTGCCAGTAGCTCGGGACAGTCCTACGAGCAGTACTTC. The rearrangement links TRBV19 to TRBJ2-7, with 7 nucleotides matching TRBD1. CDR3 size: 13 residues. Germline loops: CDR1 LNHDA, CDR2 SQIVND (reference sequence). V lost 6 bases to trimming and J lost 1 base; unmatched junction nucleotides: 3. The full variable domain, with the rest looked up from reference TRBV19 and TRBJ2-7, is DGGITQSPKYLFRKEGQNVTLSCEQNLNHDAMYWYRQDPGQGLRLIYYSQIVNDFQKGDIAEGYSVSREKKESFPLTVTSAQKNPTAFYLCASSSGQSYEQYFGPGTRLTVT.